Below, 7 T cell receptor beta chains from the same sample are listed, as sequenced in a study of blood T cell repertoires in COVID-19. Sequencing was performed with immunoSEQ multiplex PCR; in TCRdb, only in-frame clones are kept and a portion is missing. The sample has hundreds of thousands of clones, about 88% seen once. Sequencing input: peripheral blood. These receptors originate from a woman aged 70-85 years with COVID-19, enrolled during active disease.

CDR3 sequence reads: CATSDRTEWAANYGYTF. In DNA, the CDR3 is TGTGCCACCAGTGATCGGACAGAATGGGCAGCTAACTATGGCTACACCTTC. V gene TRBV24-1 combines with J gene TRBJ1-2, with D tentatively TRBD1 (6 bases). This CDR3 contains 17 residues. CDR1 is KGHDR, CDR2 SFDVKD, per germline. V lost 3 bases and J lost 0, with 16 bases in between.

Of note for this clone: Other DNA sequences in the same sample also yield this CDR3. Here the CDR3 DNA reads TGTGCCAGCAGTTTGACAGGGACAGATACGCAGTATTTT. Protein sequence: CASSLTGTDTQYF. V gene TRBV12-3 or TRBV12-4 combines with J gene TRBJ2-3; 7 positions match TRBD1. V shed 3 bases and J 3 bases; nucleotides not matched to a gene: 0. This CDR3 is 13 amino acids long.

This clone was seen just once. The chain couples TRBV7-9 to TRBJ1-2, with D hard to call. CDR3 length: 15 residues. Trimming cost V 5 bases and J 8 bases, with 21 bases left between them. The germline CDR1 and CDR2 sequences are SEHNR and FQNEAQ (reference sequence). CDR3 in amino acids: CASSPISGDSRGYTF. The CDR3 DNA sequence: TGTGCCAGCAGCCCAATAAGCGGGGATTCTCGCGGCTACACCTTC.

The CDR3: CASSWTGSGTDTQYF. CDR3 coding DNA: TGTGCCAGCAGCTGGACAGGATCAGGGACAGATACGCAGTATTTT. V gene TRBV5-5 combines with J gene TRBJ2-3; TRBD1 agrees at 7 bases. Germline lookup yields CDR1 SGHKS and CDR2 YYEKEE (reference sequence). With V trimmed by 3 bases and J by 3 bases, 7 bases remained unmatched. The CDR3 has 15 amino acids.

In the case of this clone: The sample contains more than one DNA sequence encoding this CDR3. V usage is TRBV10-3 and J usage is TRBJ1-1, with 8 nucleotides matching TRBD1. The junction had 1 base not matched to a gene; V was cut back by 2 bases and J by 5 bases. CDR1 is ENHRY, CDR2 SYGVKD, per germline. The CDR3 has 13 amino acids. CDR3 bases: TGTGCCATCAGTGAGACAGGGGGAACTGAAGCTTTCTTT. Protein product: CAISETGGTEAFF.

The genes are TRBV2 and TRBJ1-2; maybe TRBD1 (6 bases). The ends were cut back, 2 bases at V and 7 bases at J, with 11 bases in the middle. The CDR3 covers 13 residues. Germline V gene data show CDR1 as SNHLY and CDR2 as FYNNEI. CDR3 residues: CASSERDISGYTF. CDR3 in DNA: TGTGCCAGCAGTGAACGGGACATCTCTGGCTACACCTTC.

This clone was counted a few times. V usage is TRBV10-3 and J usage is TRBJ1-1; TRBD1 agrees at 7 bases. Germline V gene lookup returns CDR1 ENHRY and CDR2 SYGVKD. The CDR3 extends over 14 amino acids. V lost 6 bases and J lost 7; bases outside the gene matches: 11. CDR3 DNA sequence: TGTGCCATCAGCGGCCCAGGGACAGCCGATGAAGCTTTCTTT. Its translation: CAISGPGTADEAFF.